One and the same sample provided the 3 T cell receptor beta chains below, sequenced in a study of T-cell reconstitution after alpha-beta-depleted transplantation in children. A library of TCRbeta sequences, prepared with unique molecular identifiers, was generated. TCRdb passed the PCR reads through MiXCR, listing each CDR3 protein once. The data hold hundreds of thousands of distinct CDR3 sequences, with roughly 25% observed a single time. The sequencing used PBMCs, mostly from graft donor cells, collected 360 days after TCRalphabeta/CD19-depleted stem cell transplant. These receptors all come from a female patient aged 2-9 years who had a stem cell transplant for congenital amegakaryocytic thrombocytopenia, so the T cells may come from the graft donor.

The chain combines TRBV6-1 with TRBJ1-4; the match to TRBD1 covers 7 bases. Germline loops: CDR1 MNHNS, CDR2 SASEGT. The J segment lost 0 bases and the V segment lost 6 bases, leaving 13 bases of the junction unmatched. The CDR3 runs to 18 residues. CDR3 region: CASRKTGAYYATNEKLFF. The CDR3 region has the DNA TGTGCCAGCAGGAAAACAGGGGCCTACTATGCAACTAATGAAAAACTGTTTTTT.

This clonotype was counted a few times. This chain links TRBV20-1 with TRBJ2-3, with a possible D match to TRBD2 (5 bases). The CDR3 extends over 13 amino acids. V was trimmed by 1 base and J by 4 bases, leaving 9 bases between them. Germline CDR1 is DFQATT and CDR2 is SNEGSKA (reference sequence). The CDR3 spells CSARGLAADTQYF. The CDR3 bases are TGCAGTGCTAGAGGGCTAGCAGCAGATACGCAGTATTTT.

This rearrangement joins TRBV6-6 to TRBJ2-3; 9 bases are shared with TRBD1. CDR1 is MNHNY, CDR2 SVGAGI, per germline (reference sequence). Trimming cost V 5 bases and J 10 bases; bases outside gene matches: 7. This CDR3 region has 13 residues. This CDR3 reads CASSIGTGMAQYF. The CDR3 bases are TGTGCCAGCAGTATCGGGACAGGGATGGCGCAGTATTTT.